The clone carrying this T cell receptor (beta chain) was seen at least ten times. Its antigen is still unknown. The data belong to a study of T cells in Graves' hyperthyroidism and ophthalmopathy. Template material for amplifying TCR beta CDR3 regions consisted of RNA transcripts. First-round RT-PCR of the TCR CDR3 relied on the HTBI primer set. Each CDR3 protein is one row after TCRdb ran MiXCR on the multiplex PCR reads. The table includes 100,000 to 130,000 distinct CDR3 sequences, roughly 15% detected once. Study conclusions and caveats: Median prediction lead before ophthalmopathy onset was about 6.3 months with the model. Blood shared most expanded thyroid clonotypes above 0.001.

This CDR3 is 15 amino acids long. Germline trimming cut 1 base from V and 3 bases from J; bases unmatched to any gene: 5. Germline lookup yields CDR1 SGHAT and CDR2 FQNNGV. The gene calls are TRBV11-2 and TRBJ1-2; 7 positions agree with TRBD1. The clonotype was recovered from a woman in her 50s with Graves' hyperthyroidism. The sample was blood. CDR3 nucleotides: TGTGCCAGCAGCTTAGTTACAGGGGCGGACTATGGCTACACCTTC. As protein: CASSLVTGADYGYTF.